This paragraph covers one T cell receptor beta chain sequence. The antigen is undetermined. The sample belongs to a study of T cell responses to AZD1222 COVID-19 vaccine. Sequencing used immunoSEQ multiplex PCR; TCRdb keeps in-frame clones, though not all of them. The sample shows 130,000 or so clones, about nine tenths of them seen only once. The CDR3 length is 14 residues. Germline V gene sequence: CDR1 SGHTA, CDR2 FQGNSA. V lost 0 bases and J 7 bases, leaving 12 bases between the germline ends. The study, taken as a whole, reports: Seropositive at baseline were only a handful of AZD1222 recipients. Clonal diversity was possibly underestimated, and white British individuals and females predominated among donors. Spike-wide coverage was observed for vaccine-associated CD4 TCRs, with dominant responses at 160-218 and 743-854.

The rearrangement joins TRBV7-2 to TRBJ2-5; no clear D gene. Here the sequenced sample was peripheral blood, taken on day 0 of AZD1222 vaccination. The receptor comes from an adult in good health. The CDR3 nucleotides are TGTGCCAGCAGCTTAGCGTTGGAGTTCGGGACCCAGTACTTC. Translated, it gives CASSLALEFGTQYF.